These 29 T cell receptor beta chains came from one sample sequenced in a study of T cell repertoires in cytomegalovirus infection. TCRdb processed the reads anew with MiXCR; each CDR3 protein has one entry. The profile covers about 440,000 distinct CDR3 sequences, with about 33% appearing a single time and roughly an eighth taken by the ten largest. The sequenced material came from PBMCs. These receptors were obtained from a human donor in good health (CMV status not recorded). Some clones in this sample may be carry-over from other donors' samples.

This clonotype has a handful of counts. CDR3 nucleotides: TGCAGCGTTGAAGACGGCGGAAGCACAGATACGCAGTATTTT. Its translation is CSVEDGGSTDTQYF. This chain links TRBV29-1 with TRBJ2-3, with D hard to call. V was trimmed by 0 bases and J by 0 bases, leaving 7 bases between them. CDR3 length: 14 amino acids. Germline CDR1 is SQVTM and CDR2 is ANQGSEA.

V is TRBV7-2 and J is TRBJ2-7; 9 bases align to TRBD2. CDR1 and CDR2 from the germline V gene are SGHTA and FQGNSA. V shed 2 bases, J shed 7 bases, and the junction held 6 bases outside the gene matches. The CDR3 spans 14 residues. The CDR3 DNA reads TGTGCCAGCAGCTTAAAGCGGGGGGCGGGAGAGCAGTACTTC. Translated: CASSLKRGAGEQYF.

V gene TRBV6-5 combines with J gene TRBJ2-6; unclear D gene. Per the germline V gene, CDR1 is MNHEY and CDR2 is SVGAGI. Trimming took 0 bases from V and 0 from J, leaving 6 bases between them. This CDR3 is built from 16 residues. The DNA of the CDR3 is TGTGCCAGCAGTTACTCGAAAGTCTCTGGGGCCAACGTCCTGACTTTC. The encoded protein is CASSYSKVSGANVLTF.

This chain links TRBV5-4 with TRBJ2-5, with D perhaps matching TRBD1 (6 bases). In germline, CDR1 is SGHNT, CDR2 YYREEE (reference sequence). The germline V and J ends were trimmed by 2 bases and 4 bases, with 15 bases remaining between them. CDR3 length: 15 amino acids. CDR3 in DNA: TGTGCCAGCAGCTTAGACAGCTCCAGGGGAGAGACCCAGTACTTC. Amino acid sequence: CASSLDSSRGETQYF.

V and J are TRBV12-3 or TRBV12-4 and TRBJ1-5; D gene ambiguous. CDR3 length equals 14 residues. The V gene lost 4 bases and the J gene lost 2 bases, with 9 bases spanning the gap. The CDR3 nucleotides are TGTGCCAGCAGTTGGGGATCGGGCAATCAGCCCCAGCATTTT. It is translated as CASSWGSGNQPQHF.

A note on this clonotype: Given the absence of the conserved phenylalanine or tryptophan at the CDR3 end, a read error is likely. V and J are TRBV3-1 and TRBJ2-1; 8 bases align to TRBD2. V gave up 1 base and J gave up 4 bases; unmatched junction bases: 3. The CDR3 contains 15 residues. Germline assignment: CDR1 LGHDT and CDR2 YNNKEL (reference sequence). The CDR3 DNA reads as TGTGCCAGCAGCCAAGCGGGGGGGATATACAATGAGCAGTTCTTA. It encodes CASSQAGGIYNEQFL.

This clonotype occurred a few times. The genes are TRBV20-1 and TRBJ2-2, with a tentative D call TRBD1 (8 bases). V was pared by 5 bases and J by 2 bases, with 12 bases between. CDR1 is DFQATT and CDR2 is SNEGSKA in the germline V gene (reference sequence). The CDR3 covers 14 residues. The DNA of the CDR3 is TGCAGTGCTTACAGGGGGGGAAACACCGGGGAGCTGTTTTTT. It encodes CSAYRGGNTGELFF.

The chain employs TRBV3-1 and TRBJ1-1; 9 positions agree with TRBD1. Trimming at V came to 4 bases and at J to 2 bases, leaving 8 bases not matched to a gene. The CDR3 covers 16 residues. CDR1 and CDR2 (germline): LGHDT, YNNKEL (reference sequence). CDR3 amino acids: CASSPTGTGINTEAFF. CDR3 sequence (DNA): TGTGCCAGCAGCCCCACCGGGACAGGGATTAACACTGAAGCTTTCTTT.

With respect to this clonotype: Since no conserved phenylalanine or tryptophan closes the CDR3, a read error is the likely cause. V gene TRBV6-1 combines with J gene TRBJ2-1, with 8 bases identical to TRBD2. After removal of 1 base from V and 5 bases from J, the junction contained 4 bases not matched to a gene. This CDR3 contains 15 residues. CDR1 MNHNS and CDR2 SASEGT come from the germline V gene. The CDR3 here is CASSEEAGVNNEQFL. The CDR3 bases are TGTGCCAGCAGTGAAGAAGCGGGGGTCAACAATGAGCAGTTCTTA.

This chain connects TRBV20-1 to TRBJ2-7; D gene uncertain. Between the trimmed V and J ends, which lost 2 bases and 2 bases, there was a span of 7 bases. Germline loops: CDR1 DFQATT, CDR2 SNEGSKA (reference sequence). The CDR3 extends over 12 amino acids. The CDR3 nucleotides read TGCAGTGCTAGACTAGGCGCCTACGAGCAGTACTTC. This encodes CSARLGAYEQYF.

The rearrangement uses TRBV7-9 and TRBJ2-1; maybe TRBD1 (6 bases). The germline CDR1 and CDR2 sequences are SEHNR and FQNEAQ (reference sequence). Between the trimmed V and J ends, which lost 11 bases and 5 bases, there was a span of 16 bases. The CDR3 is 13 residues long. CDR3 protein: CAVLGQGNNEQFF. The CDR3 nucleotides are TGTGCCGTCCTCGGCCAGGGGAACAATGAGCAGTTCTTC.

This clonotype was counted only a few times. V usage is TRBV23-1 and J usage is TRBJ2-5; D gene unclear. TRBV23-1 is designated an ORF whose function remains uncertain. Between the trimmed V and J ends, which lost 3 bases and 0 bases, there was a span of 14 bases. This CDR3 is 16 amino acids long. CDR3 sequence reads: CASSQNETPYQETQYF. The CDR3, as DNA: TGCGCCAGCAGTCAGAATGAGACACCTTACCAAGAGACCCAGTACTTC.

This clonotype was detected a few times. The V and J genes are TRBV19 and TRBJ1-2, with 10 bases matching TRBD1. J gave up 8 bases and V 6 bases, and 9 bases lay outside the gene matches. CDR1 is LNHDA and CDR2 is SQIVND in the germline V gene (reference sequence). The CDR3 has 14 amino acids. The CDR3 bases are TGTGCCAGTAGGAATACGGGACAGGGGCCCGGCTACACCTTC. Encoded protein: CASRNTGQGPGYTF.

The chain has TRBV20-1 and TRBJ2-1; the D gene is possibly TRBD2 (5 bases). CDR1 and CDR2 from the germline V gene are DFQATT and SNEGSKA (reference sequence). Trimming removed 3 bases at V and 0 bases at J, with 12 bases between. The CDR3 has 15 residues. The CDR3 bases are TGCAGTGCTAGCCCCCCTGGGAGCTCCTACAATGAGCAGTTCTTC. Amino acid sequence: CSASPPGSSYNEQFF.

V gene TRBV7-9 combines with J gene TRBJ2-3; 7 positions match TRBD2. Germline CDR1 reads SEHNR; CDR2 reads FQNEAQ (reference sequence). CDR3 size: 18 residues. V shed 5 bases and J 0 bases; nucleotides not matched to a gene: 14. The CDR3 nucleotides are TGTGCCAGCAGCATCTCCGGGACTATAACTCTAAGCACAGATACGCAGTATTTT. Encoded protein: CASSISGTITLSTDTQYF.

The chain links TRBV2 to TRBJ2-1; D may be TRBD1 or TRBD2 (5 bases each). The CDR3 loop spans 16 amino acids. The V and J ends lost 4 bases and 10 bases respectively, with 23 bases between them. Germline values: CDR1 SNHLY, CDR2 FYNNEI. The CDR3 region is CASSVVSGGLGEEQFF. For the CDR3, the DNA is TGTGCCAGCAGTGTTGTGTCAGGAGGCCTGGGGGAAGAGCAGTTCTTC.

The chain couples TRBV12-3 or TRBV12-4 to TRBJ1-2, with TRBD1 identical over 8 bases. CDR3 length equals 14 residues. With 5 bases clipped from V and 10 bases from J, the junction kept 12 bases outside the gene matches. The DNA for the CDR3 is TGTGCCAGCAGTCCTCGGACAGGGCCCGTGGTCTACACCTTC. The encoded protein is CASSPRTGPVVYTF.

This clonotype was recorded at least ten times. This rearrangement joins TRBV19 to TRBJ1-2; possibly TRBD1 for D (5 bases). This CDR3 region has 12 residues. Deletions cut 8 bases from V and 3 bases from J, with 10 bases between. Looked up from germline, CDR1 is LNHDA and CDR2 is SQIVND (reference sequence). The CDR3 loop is CASGRGDYGYTF. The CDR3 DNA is TGTGCCAGTGGGAGGGGAGACTATGGCTACACCTTC.

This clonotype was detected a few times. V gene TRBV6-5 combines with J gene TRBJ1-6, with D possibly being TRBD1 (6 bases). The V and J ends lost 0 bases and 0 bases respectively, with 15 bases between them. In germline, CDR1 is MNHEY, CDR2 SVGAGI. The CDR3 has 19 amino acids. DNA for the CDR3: TGTGCCAGCAGTTACTCTATCCTACAGGGCAGCTCCTATAATTCACCCCTCCACTTT. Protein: CASSYSILQGSSYNSPLHF.

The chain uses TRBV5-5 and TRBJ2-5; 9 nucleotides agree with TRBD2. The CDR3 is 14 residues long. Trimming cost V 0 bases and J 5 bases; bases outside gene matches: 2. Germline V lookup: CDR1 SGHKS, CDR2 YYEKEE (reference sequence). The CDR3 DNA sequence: TGTGCCAGCAGCTTGGCTAGCGGGGTGGAGACCCAGTACTTC. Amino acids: CASSLASGVETQYF.

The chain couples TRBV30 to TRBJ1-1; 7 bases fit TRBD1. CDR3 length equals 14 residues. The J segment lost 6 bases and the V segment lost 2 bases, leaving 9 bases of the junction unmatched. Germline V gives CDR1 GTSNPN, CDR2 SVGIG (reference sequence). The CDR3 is CAWSLGGPLPEAFF. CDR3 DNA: TGTGCCTGGAGTTTAGGGGGCCCCTTACCTGAAGCTTTCTTT.

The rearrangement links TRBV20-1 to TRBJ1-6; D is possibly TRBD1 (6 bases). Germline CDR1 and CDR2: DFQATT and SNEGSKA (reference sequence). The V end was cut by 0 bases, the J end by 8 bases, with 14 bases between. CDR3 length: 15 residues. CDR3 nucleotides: TGCAGTGCTAGAGATAGGGCAGGGGCTGATTCACCCCTCCACTTT. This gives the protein CSARDRAGADSPLHF.

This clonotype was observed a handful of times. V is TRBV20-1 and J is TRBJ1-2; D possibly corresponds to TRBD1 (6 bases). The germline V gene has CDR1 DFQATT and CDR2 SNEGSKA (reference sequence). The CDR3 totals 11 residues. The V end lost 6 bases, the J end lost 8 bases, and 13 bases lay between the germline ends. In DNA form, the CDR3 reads TGCAGTGCGAACAGGGTGGGAGGCTACACCTTC. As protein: CSANRVGGYTF.

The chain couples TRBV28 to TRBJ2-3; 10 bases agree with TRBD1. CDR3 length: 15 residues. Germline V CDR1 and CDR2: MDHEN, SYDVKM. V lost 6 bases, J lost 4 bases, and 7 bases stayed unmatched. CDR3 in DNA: TGTGCCAGCAGCCCCGGGACAGGGGTTCCAGATACGCAGTATTTT. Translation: CASSPGTGVPDTQYF. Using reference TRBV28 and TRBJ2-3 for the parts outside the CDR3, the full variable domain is DVKVTQSSRYLVKRTGEKVFLECVQDMDHENMFWYRQDPGLGLRLIYFSYDVKMKEKGDIPEGYSVSREKKERFSLILESASTNQTSMYLCASSPGTGVPDTQYFGPGTRLTVL.

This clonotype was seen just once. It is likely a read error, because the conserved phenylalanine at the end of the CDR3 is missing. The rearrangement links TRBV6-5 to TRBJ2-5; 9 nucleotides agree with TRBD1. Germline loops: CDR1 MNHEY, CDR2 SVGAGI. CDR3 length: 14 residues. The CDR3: CASSFTGGQKTQYC. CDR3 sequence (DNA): TGTGCCAGCAGTTTCACAGGGGGCCAAAAGACCCAGTACTGC.

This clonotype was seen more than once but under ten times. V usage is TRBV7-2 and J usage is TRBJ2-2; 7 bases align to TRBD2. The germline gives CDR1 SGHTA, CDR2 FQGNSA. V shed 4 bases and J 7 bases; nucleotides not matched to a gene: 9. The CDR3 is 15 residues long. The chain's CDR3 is CASSSTSPRHGELFF. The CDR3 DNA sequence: TGTGCCAGCAGCTCGACTAGCCCTCGGCACGGGGAGCTGTTTTTT.

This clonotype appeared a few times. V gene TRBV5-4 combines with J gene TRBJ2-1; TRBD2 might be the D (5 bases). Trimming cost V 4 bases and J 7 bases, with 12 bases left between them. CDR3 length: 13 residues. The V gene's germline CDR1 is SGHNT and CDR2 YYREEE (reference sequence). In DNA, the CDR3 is TGTGCCAGCAGCGGGAAGACGGGGAATGAGCAGTTCTTC. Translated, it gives CASSGKTGNEQFF.

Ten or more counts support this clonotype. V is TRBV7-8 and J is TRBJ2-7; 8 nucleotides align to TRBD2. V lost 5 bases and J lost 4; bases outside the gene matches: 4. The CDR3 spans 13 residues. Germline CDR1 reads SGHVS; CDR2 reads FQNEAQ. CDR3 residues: CASSRRGGYEQYF. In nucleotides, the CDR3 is TGTGCCAGCAGCCGCCGCGGGGGGTACGAGCAGTACTTC. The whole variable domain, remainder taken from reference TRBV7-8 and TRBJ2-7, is GAGVSQSPRYKVAKRGQDVALRCDPISGHVSLFWYQQALGQGPEFLTYFQNEAQLDKSGLPSDRFFAERPEGSVSTLKIQRTQQEDSAVYLCASSRRGGYEQYFGPGTRLTVT.

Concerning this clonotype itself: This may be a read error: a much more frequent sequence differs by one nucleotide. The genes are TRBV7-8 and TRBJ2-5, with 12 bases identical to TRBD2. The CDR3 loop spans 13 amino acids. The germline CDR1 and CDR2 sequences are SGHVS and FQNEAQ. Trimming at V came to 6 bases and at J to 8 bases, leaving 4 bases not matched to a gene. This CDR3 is CASRRLAGDTQYF. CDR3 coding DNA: TGTGCCAGCAGGCGACTAGCGGGGGATACCCAGTACTTC. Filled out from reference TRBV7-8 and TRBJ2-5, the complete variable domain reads GAGVSQSPRYKVAKRGQDVALRCDPISGHVSLFWYQQALGQGPEFLTYFQNEAQLDKSGLPSDRFFAERPEGSVSTLKIQRTQQEDSAVYLCASRRLAGDTQYFGPGTRLLVL.